The present T cell receptor (beta chain) was sequenced within a study of cytomegalovirus exposure and HLA in healthy donors (dated by TCRdb to about 2017). Concerning the study at large: An earlier analysis of approximately 640 of the donors reported 250 to 300 Gb of sequence data and 117 million unique TCR beta sequences from about 179 million T cells. Among roughly 400 genotyped donors of the cohort, an average of approximately 230,000 unique TCR beta nucleotide sequences were sequenced per donor, approximately 20% of them non-productive. To predict cytomegalovirus infection status, the study brought together high-throughput TCR immunosequencing, statistical association of individual TCRs with disease status, and machine learning. Typing coverage varied by locus: about 620-640 donors for A, B, C, DRB1 and DQB1; 522 for DQA1; 600 to 610 for DPA1; fewer than 480 for DPB1. The study profiled the T cell repertoires of 500 to 800 subjects by immunosequencing and related them to cytomegalovirus serostatus. Roughly 300 gigabases of sequencing data and about 92 million unique TCR sequences made up an early release that covered fewer than 650 HLA-typed donors. A later genetic analysis took genome-wide SNP genotypes for about three fifths of the 666 donors and used that subset as a discovery cohort. Of the roughly 420 genotyped donors, 75% to 85% were placed in the genetic ancestry cluster associated with self-reported Caucasian donors. An earlier analysis of nearly 600 of the donors applied high-throughput TCR beta sequencing to assess whether each TCR beta V gene segment acted as functional or pseudogenic. A later analysis re-analyzed previously published TCR beta repertoires from hundreds of donors and added high-resolution HLA genotyping to study TCR occurrence patterns. Every discovery cohort repertoire had been produced on one sequencing platform. Donor age, sex, ethnicity and CMV serostatus were compiled together with the repertoire data. The aim of the study was to test whether cataloging public T cell receptors could identify signatures of past pathogen exposure. Five DR-DQ haplotypes were treated as single units for association and clustering because of strong linkage in the cohort. Besides the first cohort of some 670 subjects, a separate validation cohort made up of 120 different subjects was used. Rather than using new phenotypic data, the later analysis identified candidate immune exposures from TCR beta sequences and from how often those sequences occurred across donors. Both class I and class II loci were covered by HLA typing, at four-digit resolution.

What the work shows at the level of the full study, not this receptor alone: In vitro tests confirmed that a few of the cytomegalovirus-associated TCR beta chains recognize cytomegalovirus antigens. An association between a missense DCLRE1C variant and V-gene and J-gene trimming of TCR beta chains was found in a later genetic analysis and replicated in an independent cohort. Because counts were too low, roughly 16 rarely observed V segments, including chromosome 9 orphons, were excluded from the earlier analysis of about 500 of the donors. The presence/absence analyses assumed that sequencing depth was roughly uniform across donors, and that assumption may not be true. A later analysis found that HLA-associated TCR beta chains were more clonally expanded and had lower generation probabilities than equally common non-associated chains. Broadly in line with IMGT annotations, most TCR beta V segments showed up in productive rearrangements about 90% or about 30% of the time in an earlier analysis of some 590 of the donors. In a later analysis, most CMV-associated TCR beta chains were found to appear HLA-restricted, with HLA associations seemingly driven largely by CMV exposure. A later analysis reported that several top co-occurrence clusters appeared linked to parvovirus B19, influenza, CMV and Epstein-Barr virus. Most TCR sequences were seen in very few donors, while some public TCRs were found in many individuals. Compared with the approximately 700-donor mean, donors in an Asian-associated ancestry cluster had fewer N-insertions in productive TCRs, according to a later genetic analysis. In a later analysis, 16,951 TCR beta sequences were associated with specific HLA alleles at a false discovery rate of 0.05. According to the authors, the approach could potentially be generalized to other disease states and immunological phenotypes. Linkage disequilibrium might explain the correlated functional status among segregating V segments, but an unknown experimental factor could not be excluded. For the cohort, immune exposure information was limited to CMV serostatus. In this cohort, only TCR beta chains were sequenced, and detectable features were limited by the absence of alpha or paired-chain data. In both the original and validation cohorts, the classifier was reported to diagnose cytomegalovirus status with high specificity and sensitivity. A further reported finding was that TCR beta sequences accurately predicted the HLA-A and HLA-B alleles for most subjects in the first cohort. In the study, 150 to 200 TCR beta chains were listed as associated with cytomegalovirus. Because HLA typing was missing for some donors at each locus, association tests included only the typed subset. Assigning TCR associations to individual alleles was difficult when HLA alleles, especially DR and DQ, strongly co-occurred. Because the 87-base-pair reads could not distinguish some IMGT-functional V segments, including TRBV6-2 and TRBV6-3, those segments were excluded. The sequencing pipeline was judged likely to have produced a cluster of highly shared sequence variants as a technical artifact. In a later analysis, TCR association rates were found to vary across HLA loci, with the most associated TCRs seen for DRB1 alleles and the fewest for HLA-C alleles.

The cohort comprised more than 550 healthy bone marrow donors. At the time of sampling, all cohort members were nominally healthy, though unrecorded immune exposures were likely present. The donor was CMV seronegative and belonged to the group of roughly 330 seronegative cohort members. Each donor provided a peripheral blood sample, and peripheral blood mononuclear cells were used for TCR beta sequencing. The Qiagen DNeasy Blood Extraction Kit was used to extract genomic DNA from the blood cell samples. Preparation of the library involved the immunoSEQ multiplex PCR assay. For the multiplex PCR, a mixture combining 60 forward primers for TCR Vbeta segments and 13 reverse primers for TCR Jbeta segments was used. Amplification of the CDR3 region of rearranged TCR beta genes was performed with a multiplex PCR assay on genomic DNA. The Illumina HiSeq System was used to sequence the amplified TCR beta libraries as 87-base-pair reads. The paper's processing steps were these. In a later analysis, some 80 million unique TCR beta chains were counted across the roughly 670 repertoires, and around 10 million of these chains were shared by at least two donors. To remove PCR and sequencing errors, raw reads were error-corrected and collapsed into unique sequences using a nearest-neighbor algorithm that merged closely related sequences. V, D and J gene segments were assigned by aligning CDR3 sequences to IMGT reference sequences. For a sequence to be retained, a match of at least six nucleotides was required to both a V gene segment and a J gene segment. Rearrangements were called productive when the CDR3 lacked stop codons and stayed in frame with V and J; all others were non-productive. Following IMGT convention, CDR3 was defined as the stretch from the second conserved V-encoded cysteine to the conserved J-encoded phenylalanine. The earlier analysis of about 530 of the donors excluded any sequence lacking an unambiguous match to a single V gene segment. An earlier analysis of 587 of the donors called V segments functional above 56.7% productive rearrangements and segregating when the between-donor standard deviation exceeded 5%. A statistical classification framework was built to diagnose cytomegalovirus status from the catalog of TCR beta chain sequences. In a later analysis, TCR nucleotide sequences were compared against IMGT/GENE-DB human TR gene sequences so that V and J genes could be assigned. The TCRdist pipeline was used in a later analysis to assign CDR3 sequences and most-parsimonious VDJ recombination scenarios. A later analysis defined each TCR beta chain by its CDR3 amino acid sequence plus V-gene family, and excluded reads lacking a unique V-gene family. In a later analysis, fewer than 600 highly shared, low-generation-probability nucleotide sequences were removed to address suspected cross-contamination and a sequencing artifact. In a later analysis, a clonal expansion index for each public chain was calculated from normalized within-repertoire ranks of inferred template counts. In a later analysis, generation probabilities were computed with a VDJ recombination model fitted to out-of-frame rearrangements, and the resulting probabilities were checked against IGoR. In a later analysis, TCR-TCR, TCR-HLA and TCR-CMV co-occurrence was scored with hypergeometric tests, and a repertoire-size bias correction was applied to TCR pairs. In a later analysis, false discovery rates were estimated by permuting HLA or CMV assignments 20 times. In a later analysis, co-occurring TCRs were grouped using DBSCAN, with TCRdist sequence similarity added in when clustering inside HLA-allele-positive subsets. Co-occurrence clustering excluded repertoires with fewer than 30,000 or more than 120,000 public chains, plus five with anomalous nucleotide sharing. This is the immuneACCESS table as TCRdb keeps it, with only in-frame sequences that have V and J called. A part of the clones is gone; compared with another copy, unresolved V genes explain less than half, and the rest is unexplained. V and J calls plus clone size are reproduced from that table; the DNA served to infer D and trimming. This sample is represented by around 130,000 clones; 60% to 85% of them were singletons. The ten biggest clones cover about 3% of the sample.

About this clone itself: Its antigen is unknown. Per-base quality was not reported, and no clone a single base away is much larger than it.

The CDR3 measures 13 amino acids from cysteine to phenylalanine. Only the CDR3 DNA stays, 39 bases, in frame from base 1. The germline V gene encodes CDR1 MNHEY and CDR2 SVGAGI. The junction shows trimming of 2 bases on V and 1 base on J, plus 5 bases between the germline ends. The source is a man younger than 45 in good health and CMV-seronegative. The sequence links TRBV6-5 to TRBJ1-1; the D gene is unclear. Sequencing was carried out using PBMCs. CDR3 sequence: CASSYGQNTEAFF. The bases read TGTGCCAGCAGTTACGGGCAGAACACTGAAGCTTTCTTT.